The sequence of this T cell receptor beta chain was determined in a study of blood T cell repertoires in COVID-19. The CDR3 runs 17 residues. V dropped 0 bases and J dropped 5; count of bases not matched to a gene: 9. Germline assignment: CDR1 GTSNPN and CDR2 SVGIG (reference sequence). The assay was immunoSEQ multiplex PCR, and TCRdb's table has in-frame clones only and misses some. The table has 250,000 or so clones, about 88% seen once; the top ten hold roughly 2.5%. The chain recombines TRBV30 with TRBJ2-3; 12 nucleotides agree with TRBD2. This receptor was obtained from a woman aged 55-75 years with acute or convalescent COVID-19. Source material: peripheral blood. CDR3 in amino acids: CAWSVPSGGGKRDTQYF. The CDR3 DNA sequence: TGTGCCTGGAGTGTACCTAGCGGGGGGGGAAAAAGAGATACGCAGTATTTT.